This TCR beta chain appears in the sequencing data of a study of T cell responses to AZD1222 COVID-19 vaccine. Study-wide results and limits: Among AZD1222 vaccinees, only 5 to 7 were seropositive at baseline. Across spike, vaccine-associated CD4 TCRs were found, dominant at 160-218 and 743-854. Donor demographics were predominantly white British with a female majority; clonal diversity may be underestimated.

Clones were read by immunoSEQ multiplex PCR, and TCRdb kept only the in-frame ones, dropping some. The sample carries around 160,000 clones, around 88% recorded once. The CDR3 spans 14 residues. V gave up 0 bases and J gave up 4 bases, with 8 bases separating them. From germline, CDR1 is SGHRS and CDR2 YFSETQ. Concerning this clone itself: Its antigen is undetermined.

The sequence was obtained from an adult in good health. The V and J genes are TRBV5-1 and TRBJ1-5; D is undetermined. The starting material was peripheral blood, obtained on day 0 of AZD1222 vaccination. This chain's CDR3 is CASSLDSANQPQHF. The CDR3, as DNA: TGCGCCAGCAGCTTGGATTCGGCAAATCAGCCCCAGCATTTT.